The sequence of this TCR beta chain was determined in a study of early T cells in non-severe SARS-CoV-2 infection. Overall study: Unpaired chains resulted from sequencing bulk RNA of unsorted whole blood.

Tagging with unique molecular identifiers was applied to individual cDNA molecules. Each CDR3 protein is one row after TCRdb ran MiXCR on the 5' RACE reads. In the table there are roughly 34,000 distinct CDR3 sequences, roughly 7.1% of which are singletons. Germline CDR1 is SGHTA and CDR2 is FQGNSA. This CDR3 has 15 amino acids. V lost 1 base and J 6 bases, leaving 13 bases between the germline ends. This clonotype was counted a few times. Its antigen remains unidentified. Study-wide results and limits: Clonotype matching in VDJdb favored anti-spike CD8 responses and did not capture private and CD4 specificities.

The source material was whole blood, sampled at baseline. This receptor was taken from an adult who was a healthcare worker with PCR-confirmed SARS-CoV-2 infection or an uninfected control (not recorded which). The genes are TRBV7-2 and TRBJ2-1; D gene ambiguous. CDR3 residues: CASSLDWGSSNEQFF. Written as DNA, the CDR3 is TGTGCCAGCAGCTTAGACTGGGGATCGTCCAATGAGCAGTTCTTC.